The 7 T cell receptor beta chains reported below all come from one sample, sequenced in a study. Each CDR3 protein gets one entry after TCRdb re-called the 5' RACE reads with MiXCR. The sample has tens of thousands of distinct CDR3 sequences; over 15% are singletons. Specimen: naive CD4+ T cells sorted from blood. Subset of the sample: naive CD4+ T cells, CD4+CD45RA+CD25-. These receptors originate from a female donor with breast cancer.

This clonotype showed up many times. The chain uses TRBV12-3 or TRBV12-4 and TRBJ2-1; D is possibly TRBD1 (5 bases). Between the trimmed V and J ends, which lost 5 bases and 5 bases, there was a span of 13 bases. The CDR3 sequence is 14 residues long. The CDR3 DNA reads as TGTGCCAGCAGTCCCGTGGCAGGGCACAATGAGCAGTTCTTC. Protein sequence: CASSPVAGHNEQFF.

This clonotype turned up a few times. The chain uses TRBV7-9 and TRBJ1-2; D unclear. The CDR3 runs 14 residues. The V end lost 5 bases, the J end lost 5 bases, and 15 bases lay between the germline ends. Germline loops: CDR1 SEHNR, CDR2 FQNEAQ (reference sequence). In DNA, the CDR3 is TGTGCCAGCAGCATATCGGGTTCTGTTTATGGCTACACCTTC. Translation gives CASSISGSVYGYTF.

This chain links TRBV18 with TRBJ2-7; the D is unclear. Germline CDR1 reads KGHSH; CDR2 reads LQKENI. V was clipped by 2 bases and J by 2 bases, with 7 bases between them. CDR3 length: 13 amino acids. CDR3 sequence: CASSPGMTYEQYF. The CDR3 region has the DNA TGTGCCAGCTCACCAGGGATGACCTACGAGCAGTACTTC.

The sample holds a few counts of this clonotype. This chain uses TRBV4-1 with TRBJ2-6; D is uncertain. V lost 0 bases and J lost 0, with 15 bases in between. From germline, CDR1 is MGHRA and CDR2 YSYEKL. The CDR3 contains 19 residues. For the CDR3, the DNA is TGCGCCAGCAGCCAAGATTTTGAGGCCGACATCTCTGGGGCCAACGTCCTGACTTTC. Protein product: CASSQDFEADISGANVLTF.

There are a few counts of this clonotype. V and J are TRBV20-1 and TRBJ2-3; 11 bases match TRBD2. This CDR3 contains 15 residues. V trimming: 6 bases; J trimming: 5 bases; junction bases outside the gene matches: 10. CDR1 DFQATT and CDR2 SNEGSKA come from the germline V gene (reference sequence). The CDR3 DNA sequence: TGCAGTGCCGCAACGACTAGCGGGAATGGAGATACGCAGTATTTT. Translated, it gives CSAATTSGNGDTQYF.

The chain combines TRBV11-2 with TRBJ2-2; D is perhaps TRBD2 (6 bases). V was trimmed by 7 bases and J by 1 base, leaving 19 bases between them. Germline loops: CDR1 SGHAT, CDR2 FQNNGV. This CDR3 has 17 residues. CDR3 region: CASIPVRGSGNTGELFF. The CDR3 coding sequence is TGTGCCAGCATCCCGGTTCGGGGTAGCGGGAACACCGGGGAGCTGTTTTTT.

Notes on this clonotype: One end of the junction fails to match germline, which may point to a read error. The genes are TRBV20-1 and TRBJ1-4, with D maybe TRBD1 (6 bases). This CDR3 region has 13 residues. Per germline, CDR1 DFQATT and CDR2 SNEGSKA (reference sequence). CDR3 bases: TGCAGTGCTAGAGAGGGGGCGATTGAAAAACTGTTGTTT. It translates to CSAREGAIEKLLF.